The present entry profiles one T cell receptor beta chain with its context. Its antigen is undetermined. This entry belongs to a study of cytomegalovirus exposure and HLA in healthy donors. Points from the study as a whole: Investigators reported about 160 TCR beta chains as tied to cytomegalovirus. In a later analysis, common viral pathogens appeared linked to several of the most significant clusters.

Per germline, CDR1 SGHNT and CDR2 YYREEE (reference sequence). CDR3 length equals 15 residues. V gave up 5 bases and J gave up 3 bases, with 14 bases separating them. The PCR employed 60 Vbeta primers together with 13 Jbeta primers. Clones were sequenced by immunoSEQ multiplex PCR, and TCRdb holds only the in-frame ones, with some missing. Of about 130,000 clones detected, less than 75% appear once; the ten largest clones hold over 2%. This TCR was recovered from a middle-aged woman in good health and CMV-seropositive. Sequencing input: PBMCs. The chain employs TRBV5-4 and TRBJ2-2, with D maybe TRBD1 (6 bases). CDR3 nucleotide sequence: TGTGCCAGCAGGGGGCCCGCAGGGGACACCGGGGAGCTGTTTTTT. Its translation: CASRGPAGDTGELFF. The full variable domain, rest sourced from reference TRBV5-4 and TRBJ2-2, is ETGVTQSPTHLIKTRGQQVTLRCSSQSGHNTVSWYQQALGQGPQFIFQYYREEENGRGNFPPRFSGLQFPNYSSELNVNALELDDSALYLCASRGPAGDTGELFFGEGSRLTVL.